The sequence of this T cell receptor (beta chain) was determined in a study of T-cell memory formation after mild COVID-19. The wider study: TCR clusters were largely donor specific.

Using its own MiXCR run on the 5' RACE reads, TCRdb lists one record per CDR3 protein. In the table there are about 340,000 distinct CDR3 sequences, about 15% of which are singletons. Study-wide points: Some responding clones appeared in pre-infection memory, suggesting cross-reactive memory joined. Contracting CD4+ clones were located mainly in CM and EM, and CD8+ clones in EMRA. Later expanders leaned toward CD4+, whereas clones contracting from day 15 to 85 were balanced CD4/CD8.

This clonotype came up many times. What it binds is unknown. The clonotype originates from a man aged 18-30 years who had mild COVID-19 (a few samples of this study predate the infection). Cell type and time point are not known. The sample consisted of PBMCs or a T cell subset sorted from them (not recorded which).

The CDR3 coding sequence is TGTGCCATCAGTGAGTATGGACAGGGGGCGGAGGCCCAGCATTTT. This translates into CAISEYGQGAEAQHF. This chain links TRBV10-3 with TRBJ1-5; TRBD1 aligns across 11 bases. V lost 1 base and J lost 11; bases outside the gene matches: 7. The CDR3 has 15 amino acids. Germline V gives CDR1 ENHRY, CDR2 SYGVKD.